Each of the 16 T cell receptor beta chains below was sequenced from the same sample in a study of blood T cell repertoires in COVID-19. Method: immunoSEQ multiplex PCR; TCRdb's copy keeps in-frame clones and lacks some. This table holds about 150,000 clones, around 82% found once. The sequencing input was peripheral blood. These receptors were taken from a man between 65 and 85 years old with active or convalescent COVID-19.

The rearrangement links TRBV9 to TRBJ2-7, with 9 bases that match TRBD1. Germline V CDR1 and CDR2: SGDLS, YYNGEE. The length of the CDR3 is 16 residues. V was pared by 3 bases and J by 6 bases, with 13 bases of the junction left unmatched. The CDR3 DNA sequence: TGTGCCAGCAGCGCGAGAGGGGACAGGGTTAACGGCGAGCAGTACTTC. This encodes CASSARGDRVNGEQYF.

The V call is TRBV7-2, the J call TRBJ1-1; no reliable D call. CDR1 and CDR2 (germline): SGHTA, FQGNSA. Between the trimmed V and J ends, which lost 2 bases and 5 bases, there was a span of 9 bases. This CDR3 contains 13 residues. As DNA, the CDR3 is TGTGCCAGCAGCTTAAATACTCGGACTGAAGCTTTCTTT. Protein product: CASSLNTRTEAFF.

A remark on this clone: Other DNA sequences in the sample encode the same CDR3. The gene calls are TRBV5-1 and TRBJ2-7; 9 bases map to TRBD1. V shed 4 bases, J shed 2 bases, and the junction held 4 bases outside the gene matches. Germline loops: CDR1 SGHRS, CDR2 YFSETQ. The CDR3 is 14 residues long. The CDR3 spells CASSLRQGAYEQYF. The CDR3 bases are TGCGCCAGCAGCCTAAGACAGGGGGCCTACGAGCAGTACTTC.

The J gene is TRBJ2-3, the V gene TRBV11-2; a possible D gene is TRBD2 (5 bases). V lost 3 bases, J lost 2 bases, and 18 bases lay in between. This CDR3 is built from 17 residues. The V gene's germline CDR1 is SGHAT and CDR2 FQNNGV. CDR3 region: CASSLTFSQRPTDTQYF. The CDR3 DNA reads as TGTGCCAGCAGCTTGACCTTTTCTCAGCGGCCCACAGATACGCAGTATTTT.

As DNA, the CDR3 is TGTGCCAGTAGACTCACTAGCCGGGGTGGCGAGCAGTACTTC. This sequence encodes CASRLTSRGGEQYF. This sequence joins TRBV19 and TRBJ2-7; D may be TRBD2 (6 bases). Germline lookup yields CDR1 LNHDA and CDR2 SQIVND (reference sequence). Trimming shortened V by 6 bases and J by 6 bases, and 18 bases separated the two germline ends. The CDR3 length is 14 residues. The full variable domain, completed using reference TRBV19 and TRBJ2-7, is DGGITQSPKYLFRKEGQNVTLSCEQNLNHDAMYWYRQDPGQGLRLIYYSQIVNDFQKGDIAEGYSVSREKKESFPLTVTSAQKNPTAFYLCASRLTSRGGEQYFGPGTRLTVT.

This clone was found once. CDR3 DNA: TGCTTTACAGGGTTCGGCACTGAAGCTTTCTTT. It is translated as CFTGFGTEAFF. The chain is built from TRBV29-1 and TRBJ1-1; weak D call: TRBD1 (6 bases). In germline, CDR1 is SQVTM, CDR2 ANQGSEA. The CDR3 is made up of 11 amino acids.

The chain recombines TRBV6-5 with TRBJ2-1; D is possibly TRBD2 (6 bases). Germline assignment: CDR1 MNHEY and CDR2 SVGAGI. V was clipped by 2 bases and J by 9 bases, with 17 bases between them. The CDR3 is 15 residues long. CDR3 nucleotide sequence: TGTGCCAGCAGTTACGGTTTCGGGAGAGCGGGTGAGCAGTTCTTC. It is translated as CASSYGFGRAGEQFF.

The rearrangement links TRBV7-9 to TRBJ2-2, with 8 nucleotides matching TRBD2. CDR1 and CDR2 (germline): SEHNR, FQNEAQ (reference sequence). This CDR3 comprises 15 residues. J was trimmed by 4 bases and V by 8 bases; bases with no gene match: 9. The CDR3 loop reads CASSRAGGPTGELFF. The CDR3 nucleotides read TGTGCCAGCTCGCGGGCGGGGGGCCCCACCGGGGAGCTGTTTTTT.

The CDR3 spells CASSRGQAINTEAFF. For the CDR3, the DNA is TGTGCCAGCAGTCGGGGACAGGCGATAAACACTGAAGCTTTCTTT. This chain uses TRBV6-6 with TRBJ1-1, with TRBD1 identical over 8 bases. CDR1 and CDR2 from the germline V gene are MNHNY and SVGAGI (reference sequence). This CDR3 comprises 15 residues. The V segment lost 5 bases and the J segment 2 bases; nucleotides outside the gene matches: 7.

The rearrangement joins TRBV27 to TRBJ1-5; D is uncertain. V lost 3 bases, J lost 0 bases, and 3 bases lay in between. CDR1 MNHEY and CDR2 SMNVEV come from the germline V gene (reference sequence). CDR3 length equals 13 residues. Written as DNA, the CDR3 is TGTGCCAGCAGTTTTTATAGCAATCAGCCCCAGCATTTT. This translates into CASSFYSNQPQHF.

The rearrangement joins TRBV28 to TRBJ1-4; D might be TRBD1 (6 bases). Germline V gene sequence: CDR1 MDHEN, CDR2 SYDVKM. The CDR3 spans 10 residues. Trimming cost V 8 bases and J 14 bases, with 12 bases left between them. The CDR3: CASGGQILFF. The CDR3 nucleotides read TGTGCCAGCGGCGGACAGATCCTGTTTTTT.

This clone was observed a few times. The chain uses TRBV27 and TRBJ1-2, with TRBD1 matching 9 bases. V was pared by 5 bases and J by 4 bases, with 8 bases of the junction left unmatched. Germline values: CDR1 MNHEY, CDR2 SMNVEV (reference sequence). The CDR3 is made up of 15 amino acids. The CDR3 reads CASSPGTGTGYGYTF. The CDR3 region has the DNA TGTGCCAGCAGTCCCGGGACAGGGACGGGCTATGGCTACACCTTC.

This clone was counted only a few times. The chain links TRBV12-3 or TRBV12-4 to TRBJ2-5; TRBD1 might be the D (6 bases). CDR3 length: 13 residues. The V and J ends lost 5 bases and 0 bases respectively, with 7 bases between them. The CDR3 region has the DNA TGTGCCAGCAGTGGACAGTACCAAGAGACCCAGTACTTC. Translated, it gives CASSGQYQETQYF.

The chain combines TRBV19 with TRBJ1-5; 9 bases are shared with TRBD1. Per germline, CDR1 LNHDA and CDR2 SQIVND (reference sequence). This CDR3 has 15 amino acids. The J segment lost 4 bases and the V segment lost 5 bases, leaving 6 bases of the junction unmatched. The CDR3 sequence is CASSGRTGANQPQHF. In nucleotides, the CDR3 is TGTGCCAGTAGTGGAAGGACAGGGGCTAATCAGCCCCAGCATTTT.

V gene TRBV5-1 combines with J gene TRBJ1-1; TRBD1 agrees at 7 bases. This CDR3 region has 14 residues. In germline, CDR1 is SGHRS, CDR2 YFSETQ. With V trimmed by 4 bases and J by 0 bases, 3 bases remained unmatched. In DNA, the CDR3 is TGCGCCAGCAGCCTACAGGGGATGAACACTGAAGCTTTCTTT. Protein: CASSLQGMNTEAFF.

The rearrangement joins TRBV4-3 to TRBJ2-7; 8 nucleotides line up with TRBD1. The CDR3 length is 15 residues. The trim removed 1 base at V and 6 bases at J, leaving 8 bases unmatched. Germline CDR1 LGHNA, CDR2 YSLEER. CDR3 sequence: CASSQGSQGTGEQYF. In DNA form, the CDR3 reads TGCGCCAGCAGCCAAGGTTCCCAGGGGACAGGCGAGCAGTACTTC.